Reported below is one T cell receptor (beta chain). This record comes from a study of blood T cell repertoires in COVID-19. J lost 4 bases, V lost 6 bases, and 12 bases had no gene match. Germline V gene lookup returns CDR1 MNHEY and CDR2 SMNVEV (reference sequence). This CDR3 spans 15 amino acids. Per the original data handling: Nucleated cell counts were estimated from reference gene primer amplification. The assay was immunoSEQ multiplex PCR, and TCRdb's table has in-frame clones only and misses some. V and J calls plus clone size are reproduced from that table; the DNA served to infer D and trimming. Of about 63,000 clones in the sample, roughly 87% were seen once.

This chain connects TRBV27 to TRBJ2-7, with 7 bases that match TRBD2. The receptor's source is a woman older than 75 with acute or convalescent COVID-19. The sequenced sample consisted of peripheral blood. The CDR3 spells CASSSRGGRVYEQYF. CDR3 DNA: TGTGCCAGCAGCTCGAGGGGAGGGAGGGTATACGAGCAGTACTTC.